The 17 T cell receptor beta chains reported below all come from one sample, sequenced in a study of blood T cell repertoires in COVID-19. TCRdb's table, derived via immunoSEQ multiplex PCR, lists solely in-frame clones and lacks some. The table shows 220,000 or so clones, with around 88% occurring only once. What was sequenced was PBMCs or T cells enriched from blood (not recorded which). The receptors come from a woman in her forties or fifties who had recovered from COVID-19.

This clone was detected only once. The genes are TRBV3-1 (or the pseudogene TRBV3-2) and TRBJ1-1; D gene unclear. This CDR3 has 13 residues. Germline CDR1 reads LGHDT; CDR2 reads YNNKEL (reference sequence). V lost 0 bases and J lost 6, with 8 bases in between. CDR3: CASSQEMRAEAFF. CDR3 DNA: TGTGCCAGCAGCCAAGAGATGAGGGCTGAAGCTTTCTTT.

This chain joins TRBV27 and TRBJ1-6, with TRBD1 matching over 8 bases. The CDR3 totals 16 residues. The trim removed 5 bases at V and 7 bases at J, leaving 10 bases unmatched. Germline CDR1 is MNHEY and CDR2 is SMNVEV (reference sequence). The CDR3 is CASSPRTGQRNSPLHF. DNA for the CDR3: TGTGCCAGCAGTCCGCGGACAGGGCAAAGGAATTCACCCCTCCACTTT.

The table lists this clone with a count of one. The genes are TRBV28 and TRBJ1-6; 8 positions agree with TRBD1. CDR1 MDHEN and CDR2 SYDVKM come from the germline V gene. CDR3 length: 14 residues. The V segment lost 10 bases and the J segment 9 bases; nucleotides outside the gene matches: 11. The CDR3 DNA reads as TGTGCCACCCTTCGTCCTGGACAGGGTTCACCCCTCCACTTT. Amino acid sequence: CATLRPGQGSPLHF.

CDR3 nucleotides: TGTGCCAGCAGCTTTAGCGGGTCGAACACCGGGGAGCTGTTTTTT. It yields the protein CASSFSGSNTGELFF. The chain is built from TRBV7-8 and TRBJ2-2; 7 bases agree with TRBD2. Germline V gene data show CDR1 as SGHVS and CDR2 as FQNEAQ. J lost 0 bases, V lost 3 bases, and 1 base had no gene match. The CDR3 totals 15 residues.

The rearrangement links TRBV7-9 to TRBJ1-5, with D possibly TRBD1 on 5 matching bases. The CDR3 covers 17 residues. V lost 2 bases and J lost 7, with 21 bases in between. Germline CDR1 SEHNR, CDR2 FQNEAQ (reference sequence). DNA for the CDR3: TGTGCCAGCAGCTTATTAGGGGAAGATGGAGATGAGCAGCCCCAGCATTTT. Residues: CASSLLGEDGDEQPQHF.

This chain links TRBV6-2 or TRBV6-3 with TRBJ2-7; TRBD1 matches at 8 bases. Losses at the gene ends were 0 bases for V and 5 bases for J; bases not matched to a gene: 9. Germline CDR1 reads MNHEY; CDR2 reads SVGEGT. The length of the CDR3 is 16 residues. The CDR3 loop reads CASSYSNPGQGHEQYF. In nucleotides, the CDR3 is TGTGCCAGCAGTTACTCGAACCCCGGACAGGGCCACGAGCAGTACTTC.

The genes are TRBV27 and TRBJ2-3; TRBD2 matches at 7 bases. V dropped 5 bases and J dropped 1; count of bases not matched to a gene: 12. Germline CDR1 MNHEY, CDR2 SMNVEV (reference sequence). The CDR3 sequence is 17 residues long. CDR3 DNA sequence: TGTGCCAGCAGTCCACGGAAGGGGAGCGGGGGCACAGATACGCAGTATTTT. The encoded protein is CASSPRKGSGGTDTQYF.

Here the CDR3 DNA reads TGCGCCAGCAGCCTAGTAGGTAGCAACTATAATTCACCCCTCCACTTT. It codes for CASSLVGSNYNSPLHF. The chain joins TRBV4-3 to TRBJ1-6; no clear D. Germline V CDR1 and CDR2: LGHNA, YSLEER. V gave up 4 bases and J gave up 3 bases, with 13 bases separating them. CDR3 size: 16 residues.

This rearrangement joins TRBV7-2 to TRBJ2-2; tentative D call: TRBD1 (6 bases). This CDR3 region has 15 residues. Trimming stripped 1 base from V and 4 bases from J, with 10 bases between. Germline V gene sequence: CDR1 SGHTA, CDR2 FQGNSA. This chain's CDR3 is CASSLGQAGTGELFF. The CDR3 region has the DNA TGTGCCAGCAGCTTAGGACAGGCGGGCACCGGGGAGCTGTTTTTT.

The chain is built from TRBV18 and TRBJ1-2; tentative D call: TRBD1 (6 bases). Germline V gene data show CDR1 as KGHSH and CDR2 as LQKENI. This CDR3 is built from 18 residues. Trimming pared 1 base from V and 2 bases from J, leaving 20 bases between. The CDR3 loop reads CASSPLPIRTALNYGYTF. CDR3 in DNA: TGTGCCAGCTCACCACTCCCAATTCGGACAGCATTGAACTATGGCTACACCTTC.

The gene calls are TRBV7-9 and TRBJ1-2; the match to TRBD1 covers 8 bases. The CDR3 contains 15 residues. The ends lost 5 bases at V and 2 bases at J; junction bases unmatched: 7. Germline CDR1 reads SEHNR; CDR2 reads FQNEAQ (reference sequence). The CDR3 bases are TGTGCCAGCAGCAAAGGGACAGGACGAAACTATGGCTACACCTTC. This encodes CASSKGTGRNYGYTF. The whole variable domain, remainder taken from reference TRBV7-9 and TRBJ1-2, is DTGVSQNPRHKITKRGQNVTFRCDPISEHNRLYWYRQTLGQGPEFLTYFQNEAQLEKSRLLSDRFSAERPKGSFSTLEIQRTEQGDSAMYLCASSKGTGRNYGYTFGSGTRLTVV.

J is TRBJ1-5 and V is TRBV19; a weak D match, TRBD1 (6 bases). CDR3 length equals 14 residues. CDR1 LNHDA and CDR2 SQIVND come from the germline V gene (reference sequence). Trimming took off 6 bases at V and 6 bases at J, with 15 bases between the two ends. The CDR3 reads CASSLTGLIQPQHF. Here the CDR3 DNA reads TGTGCCAGTAGCTTGACAGGACTCATTCAGCCCCAGCATTTT.

The V gene is TRBV27, the J gene TRBJ2-3, with D possibly being TRBD2 (7 bases). This CDR3 contains 17 residues. Germline V CDR1 and CDR2: MNHEY, SMNVEV (reference sequence). Trimming pared 0 bases from V and 5 bases from J, leaving 18 bases between. The CDR3 sequence is CASSLSAGATAQDTQYF. The CDR3 bases are TGTGCCAGCAGTTTATCGGCGGGGGCGACCGCACAAGATACGCAGTATTTT.

This chain links TRBV4-1 with TRBJ1-6, with D possibly being TRBD1 (6 bases). The V and J ends lost 0 bases and 10 bases respectively, with 16 bases between them. The CDR3 length is 16 residues. Germline V gene lookup returns CDR1 MGHRA and CDR2 YSYEKL. The CDR3: CASSQDPSVRGSPLHF. Written as DNA, the CDR3 is TGCGCCAGCAGCCAAGATCCTTCAGTCAGGGGATCACCCCTCCACTTT.

The chain joins TRBV9 to TRBJ2-1, with 12 bases lining up with TRBD2. Germline CDR1 and CDR2: SGDLS and YYNGEE. After removal of 4 bases from V and 6 bases from J, the junction contained 8 bases not matched to a gene. The CDR3 sequence is 16 residues long. The DNA of the CDR3 is TGTGCCAGCAGCTCCCGGACTAGCGGGATAGGCAATGAGCAGTTCTTC. Protein product: CASSSRTSGIGNEQFF.

The rearrangement uses TRBV28 and TRBJ1-4; no reliable D call. CDR1 is MDHEN, CDR2 SYDVKM, per germline. The CDR3 covers 16 residues. With 8 bases removed from V and 0 bases from J, the gap between germline ends came to 16 bases. CDR3 sequence reads: CASVGGGWTTNEKLFF. The CDR3 DNA is TGTGCCAGCGTCGGAGGAGGTTGGACAACTAATGAAAAACTGTTTTTT.

The rearrangement uses TRBV29-1 and TRBJ2-1; D is perhaps TRBD2 (11 bases). Deletions cut 7 bases from V and 7 bases from J, with 32 bases between. Per the germline V gene, CDR1 is SQVTM and CDR2 is ANQGSEA. The CDR3 runs to 18 residues. This chain's CDR3 is CSARDRGALAGEENEQFF. CDR3 sequence (DNA): TGCAGCGCCCGGGACAGGGGAGCACTAGCGGGAGAGGAGAATGAGCAGTTCTTC.